This T cell receptor beta chain was identified in a study of blood T cells in healthy people across ages. Samples had at least 6 million PBMCs isolated from them. Note on this clonotype: Its antigen is unidentified.

Trimming removed 6 bases from V and 0 bases from J; junction bases left unmatched: 8. CDR1 MNHNS and CDR2 SASEGT come from the germline V gene. This CDR3 region has 16 residues. A J-beta primer mix and a sample-barcoded 5' primer were used in a second PCR of roughly 6 to 12 cycles. TCRdb called the 5' RACE reads again in MiXCR, with one record for every CDR3 protein. The table records under 1,100,000 distinct CDR3 sequences, approximately 26% of them present only once. Whole-study findings and limits: In older individuals, TCR beta diversity per million T cells was lower, falling roughly linearly with age. Whereas aged donors had fewer naive CD4+ cells, long-lived donors had more of them and higher diversity.

These data were also filed under a second study, of T cells of mothers and their children.

The sequenced sample was blood. V gene TRBV6-1 combines with J gene TRBJ2-5, with 9 bases fitting TRBD1. The TCR originated in a girl aged 2 to 9 in good health. CDR3 in amino acids: CASRPRQGDYQETQYF. The CDR3 coding sequence is TGTGCCAGCAGACCCCGACAGGGGGACTACCAAGAGACCCAGTACTTC.